This T cell receptor beta chain originates from a study of CXCR3-negative and CXCR3-positive naive CD8 T cells. On the study more broadly: With about 1.5 +/- 0.3 million reads per library, the TRB reads numbered 120 million to 150 million in total.

The CDR3 runs 13 residues. Germline-derived CDR1 and CDR2 are SQVTM and ANQGSEA. Study-level findings and limits: Naive subsets were similarly diverse, while memory CD8+ repertoires were much less diverse. Naive cells, whether CXCR3-negative or CXCR3-positive, had similar TRBV-TRBJ usage, while memory cells differed.

The TRB libraries of cDNA were built by UMI-labeled 5' RACE. Using the 5' RACE reads, TCRdb records one entry per CDR3 protein without DNA. Its table lists more than 35,000 distinct CDR3 sequences. Comments on this clonotype: Its specificity is unknown.

The rearrangement uses TRBV29-1 and TRBJ1-2. The receptor's source is a human donor in good health. Some clones in this sample may be carry-over from other donors' samples. The material sequenced was memory CD8+ T cells from blood. This CDR3 reads CSVEEEGENGYTF. The variable domain in full, with the rest retrieved from reference TRBV29-1 and TRBJ1-2, is SAVISQKPSRDICQRGTSLTIQCQVDSQVTMMFWYRQQPGQSLTLIATANQGSEATYESGFVIDKFPISRPNLTFSTLTVSNMSPEDSSIYLCSVEEEGENGYTFGSGTRLTVV.